These T cell receptor beta chains were read from a single sample in a study of control samples from healthy donors and cancer patients. Assay used: immunoSEQ multiplex PCR; TCRdb lists only in-frame clones, some missing. The sample lists about 160,000 clones, roughly 94% occurring once. Input material: PBMCs. The source is a man aged 55 to 69 with colorectal cancer. The CDR3 runs from the conserved cysteine through the conserved F or W. D genes are given only for firm matches. Rows may omit the clone size; those that give it use once, few, many or a size class.

CDR3 length | clone size | J gene | V gene | D gene | CDR3 DNA | CDR3 protein
16 | . | TRBJ1-2 | TRBV10-1 | TRBD1 | TGCGCCCACCTCCCTTACCCGGGACAGGGAAACTATGGCTACACCTTC | CAHLPYPGQGNYGYTF
15 | once | TRBJ2-3 | TRBV10-3 | . | TGTGCCATCAGTGAGTTGGGTGGGGGGGCCGATACGCAGTATTTT | CAISELGGGADTQYF
13 | . | TRBJ1-1 | TRBV12-3/TRBV12-4 | . | TGTGCCAGCAGGAGTTCTGGGAACACTGAAGCTTTCTTT | CASRSSGNTEAFF
13 | few | TRBJ2-7 | TRBV6-1 | . | TGTGCCAGCAGTGAACGGAATGCTCGGGAGCAGTACTTC | CASSERNAREQYF
13 | . | TRBJ1-1 | TRBV2 | . | TGTGCCAGCGGGCCCAGGGTAGACACTGAAGCTTTCTTT | CASGPRVDTEAFF
11 | once | TRBJ1-4 | TRBV24-1 | . | TGTGCCACCAGTGAAGGCCAGGAACTGTTTTTT | CATSEGQELFF
14 | once | TRBJ2-1 | TRBV5-6 | . | TGTGCCAGCAGCCGGTGGCTAGCCGACAATGAGCAGTTCTTC | CASSRWLADNEQFF
13 | . | TRBJ2-5 | TRBV7-6 | . | TGTGCCAGTAGTGGAGGCTTGCAAGAGACCCAGTACTTC | CASSGGLQETQYF
16 | . | TRBJ1-1 | TRBV6-1 | . | TGTGCCAGCAGTGAGGGGCTCGGGGGTTCGGCGGCTGAAGCTTTCTTT | CASSEGLGGSAAEAFF
13 | . | TRBJ2-3 | TRBV2 | . | TGTGCCAGCAGTGAAGGGTTCACAGATACGCAGTATTTT | CASSEGFTDTQYF
14 | . | TRBJ1-6 | TRBV11-1 | . | TGTGCCAGCAGCTTAGTGGGAGGGGACTCACCCCTCCACTTT | CASSLVGGDSPLHF
15 | . | TRBJ2-2 | TRBV6-5 | TRBD1 | TGTGCCAGCAGCCGCGGGACAGGGTACACCGGGGAGCTGTTTTTT | CASSRGTGYTGELFF
15 | . | TRBJ1-6 | TRBV5-1 | . | TGCGCCAGCAGCTTGCTCACTCATAGGAATTCACCCCTCCACTTT | CASSLLTHRNSPLHF
12 | . | TRBJ1-2 | TRBV11-2 | . | TGTGCCAGCAGCTTAGGCGGCTATGGCTACACCTTC | CASSLGGYGYTF
13 | . | TRBJ1-1 | TRBV6-5 | . | TGTGCCAGCAGGATGGGGATTGTCACTGAAGCTTTCTTT | CASRMGIVTEAFF
15 | . | TRBJ2-4 | TRBV27 | . | TGTGCCAGCGGAACAGGCGTCCTAGCCAAAAACATTCAGTACTTC | CASGTGVLAKNIQYF
14 | . | TRBJ1-2 | TRBV10-3 | . | TGTGCCATCAGTGAGTCGACAGAGAGGGCTGGCTACACCTTC | CAISESTERAGYTF
15 | . | TRBJ1-2 | TRBV6-6 | . | TGTGCCAGCAGTTACCCTGGGGCAGCTGGGGATGGCTACACCTTC | CASSYPGAAGDGYTF
14 | . | TRBJ1-2 | TRBV5-1 | . | TGCGCCAGCAGCTTAACGGAAGGGAACTATGGCTACACCTTC | CASSLTEGNYGYTF
15 | . | TRBJ1-2 | TRBV3-1/TRBV3-2 | . | TGTGCCAGCAGCCAAGGTAGCACAGCCGGCTATGGCTACACCTTC | CASSQGSTAGYGYTF
15 | once | TRBJ2-7 | TRBV19 | . | TGTGCCAGTAGTAACCCGCCTCCCAACCGGTACGAGCAGTACTTC | CASSNPPPNRYEQYF
17 | . | TRBJ2-7 | TRBV19 | TRBD1 | TGTGCCAGTAGCCCGACCGGGACAGGGGTAAAGGCCTACGAGCAGTACTTC | CASSPTGTGVKAYEQYF
14 | . | TRBJ1-4 | TRBV5-5 | . | TGTGCCAGCAGCTTGGAATGGAGCGAAGAAAAACTGTTTTTT | CASSLEWSEEKLFF
19 | few | TRBJ2-7 | TRBV5-6 | . | TGTGCCAGCAGCTGGGACAGAGGGAGGAATTGGGGGATTGGCTACGAGCAGTACTTC | CASSWDRGRNWGIGYEQYF
18 | . | TRBJ2-1 | TRBV6-1 | TRBD2 | TGTGCCAGCAGTGAAGCCCTGGGACTAGCGGGGGAGTACAATGAGCAGTTCTTC | CASSEALGLAGEYNEQFF
14 | . | TRBJ2-7 | TRBV3-1/TRBV3-2 | . | TGTGCCAGCAGCCAAGACCCGGGAACCTACGAGCAGTACTTC | CASSQDPGTYEQYF
18 | . | TRBJ1-5 | TRBV6-2/TRBV6-3 | TRBD1 | TGTGCCAGCAGTCACGCCGGGACAGGTGATTTAGACAATCAGCCCCAGCATTTT | CASSHAGTGDLDNQPQHF
15 | once | TRBJ2-2 | TRBV27 | . | TGTGCCAGCACGAACTCGGACAGTCCTGCCGGGGAGCTGTTTTTT | CASTNSDSPAGELFF
14 | . | TRBJ1-5 | TRBV4-2 | TRBD1 | TGTGCCAGCAGCCAAGGAGACAGGGATCAGCCCCAGCATTTT | CASSQGDRDQPQHF
15 | . | TRBJ1-2 | TRBV5-5 | . | TGTGCCAGCAGCTTGCGGCAGGGGCTGAACTATGGCTACACCTTC | CASSLRQGLNYGYTF
14 | . | TRBJ2-5 | TRBV25-1 | . | TGTGCCAGCAGTGAATCCGGACCTGGGGAGACCCAGTACTTC | CASSESGPGETQYF
12 | once | TRBJ2-3 | TRBV2 | . | TGTGCCAGCAGTGAAGCTAGCTCTACGCAGTATTTT | CASSEASSTQYF
14 | . | TRBJ1-6 | TRBV27 | TRBD1 | TGTGCCAGCAGTTTTCAGGGGGACAATTCACCCCTCCACTTT | CASSFQGDNSPLHF
14 | . | TRBJ2-4 | TRBV11-2 | TRBD2 | TGTGCCAGCACCATTACGGGACTAGAGGAAATTCAGTACTTC | CASTITGLEEIQYF
14 | . | TRBJ1-3 | TRBV30 | . | TGTGCCTCTACCAGGTATTACTCTGGAAACACCATATATTTT | CASTRYYSGNTIYF
13 | . | TRBJ1-1 | TRBV6-5 | . | TGTGCCAGCGGCAGGGAGTTCGACACTGAAGCTTTCTTT | CASGREFDTEAFF
15 | . | TRBJ2-1 | TRBV28 | TRBD2 | TGTGCCAGCAGTACCACTAGCGGGGGGGCCAATGAGCAGTTCTTC | CASSTTSGGANEQFF
14 | . | TRBJ2-3 | TRBV24-1 | TRBD1 | TGTGCCACCAGTGATTCACAGGGGGTAGATACGCAGTATTTT | CATSDSQGVDTQYF
14 | few | TRBJ1-6 | TRBV9 | . | TGTGCCAGCAGCGCCCAGAGTAATAATTCACCCCTCCACTTT | CASSAQSNNSPLHF
13 | . | TRBJ1-4 | TRBV6-5 | TRBD1 | TGTGCCAGCGGGGGACAGGGGAATGAAAAACTGTTTTTT | CASGGQGNEKLFF
17 | . | TRBJ2-4 | TRBV11-3 | . | TGTGCCAGCAGCTTCAGGCATGGGAAATGGGCCAAAAACATTCAGTACTTC | CASSFRHGKWAKNIQYF
15 | once | TRBJ2-3 | TRBV5-4 | . | TGTGCCAGCAGCTCGGGGGCAGGGATCACAGATACGCAGTATTTT | CASSSGAGITDTQYF
17 | . | TRBJ1-4 | TRBV4-3 | . | TGCGCCAGCAGCCACCTCACAAGGCAGGGGAGGGGTGAAAAACTGTTTTTT | CASSHLTRQGRGEKLFF
16 | . | TRBJ2-2 | TRBV6-1 | TRBD2 | TGTGCCAGCAGCGAACTAGCGGGGGGGATAACCGGGGAGCTGTTTTTT | CASSELAGGITGELFF
11 | . | TRBJ2-1 | TRBV5-8 | . | TGTGCCAGCAGGGGGTACAATGAGCAGTTCTTC | CASRGYNEQFF
14 | . | TRBJ2-2 | TRBV5-1 | . | TGCGCCAGCAGGGGCGGTGGGGACACCGGGGAGCTGTTTTTT | CASRGGGDTGELFF
15 | . | TRBJ2-3 | TRBV7-9 | TRBD2 | TGTGCCAGCAGTCAGGAGCGGGGGGTCACAGATACGCAGTATTTT | CASSQERGVTDTQYF
16 | . | TRBJ2-1 | TRBV7-9 | . | TGTGCCAGCAGCTTAGCGTTCCCTAGCGCGGGGAGTGAGCAGTTCTTC | CASSLAFPSAGSEQFF
15 | once | TRBJ1-5 | TRBV10-2 | TRBD1 | TGCGCCAGCAGTGAGTACAGGGGGAGCAATCAGCCCCAGCATTTT | CASSEYRGSNQPQHF
16 | . | TRBJ2-7 | TRBV28 | . | TGTGCCAGCAGTTTGACCCCGCCCGGGACTTCCTACGAGCAGTACTTC | CASSLTPPGTSYEQYF
14 | . | TRBJ2-2 | TRBV19 | . | TGTGCCAGTAGTTACGGGATCTCAGGCGGGGAGCTGTTTTTT | CASSYGISGGELFF
13 | . | TRBJ2-2 | TRBV3-1/TRBV3-2 | TRBD1 | TGTGCCAGCGGGGGCAGGGGGACCGGGGAGCTGTTTTTT | CASGGRGTGELFF
15 | . | TRBJ1-1 | TRBV6-5 | . | TGTGCCAGCAGCACAGGGTATGTTGGGGGCACTGAAGCTTTCTTT | CASSTGYVGGTEAFF
14 | . | TRBJ1-1 | TRBV20-1 | TRBD1 | TGCAGTGCTAGTACAGGGGGCCGGGTCACTGAAGCTTTCTTT | CSASTGGRVTEAFF
14 | once | TRBJ2-2 | TRBV19 | . | TGTGCCAGTAATATAGTCAAGAACACCGGGGAGCTGTTTTTT | CASNIVKNTGELFF
13 | . | TRBJ1-5 | TRBV30 | TRBD1 | TGTGCCTTTGCTCAGGGGGCGGATCAGCCCCAGCATTTT | CAFAQGADQPQHF
14 | . | TRBJ2-1 | TRBV7-9 | TRBD1 | TGTGCCAGCAGCTCCCTGGACAGGGACAATGAGCAGTTCTTC | CASSSLDRDNEQFF
12 | . | TRBJ1-1 | TRBV29-1 | . | TGCAGCGTTGCAAGGGGGAACACTGAAGCTTTCTTT | CSVARGNTEAFF
15 | . | TRBJ2-7 | TRBV25-1 | . | TGTGCCAGCAGTGAGACTCTGTTAGATTCCTACGAGCAGTACTTC | CASSETLLDSYEQYF